This TCR beta chain emerged from a study of blood T cell repertoires in COVID-19. About the study: Spain, Italy and the United States supplied samples that represented acute and convalescent COVID-19. Sample material is recorded as cDNA or gDNA derived from T cells, B-cell-depleted T cells, or PBMCs.

Authors' analysis steps: Reference gene primer amplification yielded estimated nucleated cell counts. This table comes from immunoSEQ multiplex PCR, and its TCRdb copy is limited to in-frame clones, with some not included. The D gene and trimming were derived from the DNA, and the V and J assignments and clone size from that table. In the table there are hundreds of thousands of clones, around nine tenths of which are singletons. V dropped 0 bases and J dropped 2 bases, with 17 bases sitting between them. This CDR3 region has 17 residues. Germline lookup yields CDR1 SEHNR and CDR2 FQNEAQ (reference sequence).

Sequencing used peripheral blood. The chain joins TRBV7-9 to TRBJ2-7, with TRBD1 as a possible D gene (6 bases). This TCR was sampled from a woman aged 45-65 years with active or convalescent COVID-19. As DNA, the CDR3 is TGTGCCAGCAGCTTAGCGATAGATTCACAGGGTGCCTACGAGCAGTACTTC. Protein product: CASSLAIDSQGAYEQYF.